This record looks at one T cell receptor (beta chain) sequence and its context. What it binds is not known. This specimen belongs to a study of T cell repertoires in cytomegalovirus infection. Turning to the study itself: Public TCR beta signatures provided an indication of both CMV infection and a matching HLA type.

General study findings and limits: Based on cumulative public TCR beta family frequency, carriers of CMV plus the relevant HLA were identified.

TCRdb passed the reads through MiXCR, listing each CDR3 protein once. Of approximately 200,000 distinct CDR3 sequences in the sample, 28% were seen once. V was shortened by 9 bases and J by 3 bases, with 5 bases between the two germline ends. CDR3 length equals 10 residues. The chain is built from TRBV12-3 or TRBV12-4 and TRBJ1-1; D call uncertain. This clonotype originated in a human donor in good health (CMV status not recorded). Some clones in this sample may be carry-over from other donors' samples. Sequenced material: PBMCs. The CDR3 spells CASRYTEAFF. For the CDR3, the DNA is TGTGCCAGTAGATACACTGAAGCTTTCTTT.